These 25 T cell receptor beta chains were sequenced from one sample in a study of vaccination effects on CD4 cells after COVID-19. Method: immunoSEQ multiplex PCR; TCRdb's copy keeps in-frame clones and lacks some. The sample contains 45,000 or so clones, roughly 72% of which appear only once. Culture proceeded for approximately 10 days, and CD4+ T cells were then isolated. Each participant received a vaccine that was either BNT162b2 or mRNA-1273, given as two doses. Their antigen targets remain unknown. The sample consisted of CD4+ T cells from PBMCs cultured without peptide, taken after COVID-19 vaccination. The receptors originated from a human donor who received a COVID-19 vaccine.

The V call is TRBV6-5, the J call TRBJ2-2, with D perhaps TRBD1 (6 bases). The germline gives CDR1 MNHEY, CDR2 SVGAGI. Trimming shortened V by 0 bases and J by 5 bases, and 13 bases separated the two germline ends. The CDR3 is 16 amino acids. Here the CDR3 DNA reads TGTGCCAGCAGTTACTCGGCAGGGGAAGTGACCGGGGAGCTGTTTTTT. This codes for CASSYSAGEVTGELFF.

This clone was seen a handful of times. The chain is built from TRBV3-1 (or the pseudogene TRBV3-2) and TRBJ2-1, with 11 nucleotides matching TRBD1. The CDR3 runs 14 residues. Germline assignment: CDR1 LGHDT and CDR2 YNNKEL (reference sequence). V lost 3 bases, J lost 6 bases, and 1 base stayed unmatched. In DNA, the CDR3 is TGTGCCAGCAGCCAGGGACAGGGGGGCAATGAGCAGTTCTTC. Translated: CASSQGQGGNEQFF.

The V and J genes are TRBV6-2 or TRBV6-3 and TRBJ2-1, with 11 nucleotides matching TRBD1. Looked up from germline, CDR1 is MNHEY and CDR2 is SVGEGT. The CDR3 has 19 residues. V was pared by 4 bases and J by 5 bases, with 16 bases of the junction left unmatched. CDR3 bases: TGTGCCAGCAGTTCGGGACAGGGGGGCTCTACACCTCACAACAATGAGCAGTTCTTC. Translating it yields CASSSGQGGSTPHNNEQFF.

Notes on this clone: The same CDR3 also results from other DNA sequences found in this sample. This chain links TRBV3-1 (or the pseudogene TRBV3-2) with TRBJ1-2; D is possibly TRBD1 (5 bases). Germline V CDR1 and CDR2: LGHDT, YNNKEL (reference sequence). Trimming took off 7 bases at V and 5 bases at J, with 11 bases between the two ends. The CDR3 spans 12 residues. This chain's CDR3 is CASKGTAYGYTF. CDR3 in DNA: TGTGCCAGCAAGGGGACGGCGTATGGCTACACCTTC.

The chain combines TRBV25-1 with TRBJ1-4; D perhaps matches TRBD1 (5 bases). Trimming cost V 5 bases and J 7 bases, with 20 bases left between them. The germline V gene encodes CDR1 MGHDK and CDR2 SYGVNS. The CDR3 runs to 16 residues. Written as DNA, the CDR3 is TGTGCCAGCAGTCGAAATCGCGGGGGTGTTCTTGAAAAACTGTTTTTT. It is translated as CASSRNRGGVLEKLFF.

This clone appeared once. The chain recombines TRBV5-1 with TRBJ2-7; 7 nucleotides align to TRBD1. V lost 0 bases and J lost 1; bases outside the gene matches: 4. There are 15 residues in the CDR3. Germline lookup yields CDR1 SGHRS and CDR2 YFSETQ. The CDR3 DNA sequence: TGCGCCAGCAGCTTGGTGGGACAGCCGTCCTACGAGCAGTACTTC. It translates to CASSLVGQPSYEQYF.

The chain has TRBV5-8 and TRBJ2-1; TRBD2 aligns across 8 bases. Germline assignment: CDR1 SGHTS and CDR2 YDEGEE. J was trimmed by 6 bases and V by 0 bases; bases with no gene match: 5. This CDR3 comprises 15 residues. This CDR3 is CASSLAPTSGNEQFF. The DNA for the CDR3 is TGTGCCAGCAGCTTGGCCCCTACTAGCGGCAATGAGCAGTTCTTC.

This clone was observed a few times. This rearrangement joins TRBV7-8 to TRBJ2-2, with D tentatively TRBD2 (6 bases). From germline, CDR1 is SGHVS and CDR2 FQNEAQ. The CDR3 totals 18 residues. The germline V and J ends were trimmed by 8 bases and 1 base, with 23 bases remaining between them. The CDR3 here is CASGEIGSGGVNTGELFF. CDR3 bases: TGTGCCAGCGGCGAGATTGGGTCTGGCGGGGTGAACACCGGGGAGCTGTTTTTT. Drawing the rest from reference TRBV7-8 and TRBJ2-2, the complete variable domain is GAGVSQSPRYKVAKRGQDVALRCDPISGHVSLFWYQQALGQGPEFLTYFQNEAQLDKSGLPSDRFFAERPEGSVSTLKIQRTQQEDSAVYLCASGEIGSGGVNTGELFFGEGSRLTVL.

This clone was counted only a few times. This chain uses TRBV25-1 with TRBJ1-6; D uncertain. Germline values: CDR1 MGHDK, CDR2 SYGVNS. V was cut by 1 base and J by 7 bases, with 11 bases left in between. The CDR3 has 15 amino acids. The CDR3 nucleotides are TGTGCCAGCAGTGAATCGAGGGTGGGGAATTCACCCCTCCACTTT. Translated: CASSESRVGNSPLHF.

This clone was seen a few times. The chain couples TRBV6-5 to TRBJ2-7, with 7 positions matching TRBD1. This CDR3 contains 14 residues. Germline values: CDR1 MNHEY, CDR2 SVGAGI. V shed 4 bases, J shed 5 bases, and the junction held 8 bases outside the gene matches. Written as DNA, the CDR3 is TGTGCCAGCAGTTTACAGGGGAGAGGTCACGAGCAGTACTTC. Translated, it gives CASSLQGRGHEQYF.

The table lists this clone with a few counts. The chain links TRBV10-3 to TRBJ1-3, with D possibly matching TRBD1 (5 bases). V was trimmed by 3 bases and J by 2 bases, leaving 8 bases between them. This CDR3 spans 14 amino acids. From germline, CDR1 is ENHRY and CDR2 SYGVKD. For the CDR3, the DNA is TGTGCCATCAGTGATAAGGGGACTGGAAACACCATATATTTT. Translating it yields CAISDKGTGNTIYF.

This clone was counted between two and nine times. V usage is TRBV5-1 and J usage is TRBJ2-7, with D uncertain. The V and J ends lost 4 bases and 6 bases respectively, with 20 bases between them. CDR3 size: 15 residues. Germline V gene sequence: CDR1 SGHRS, CDR2 YFSETQ. The CDR3 loop is CASSPDGRTNLEQYF. CDR3 DNA sequence: TGCGCCAGCAGCCCCGACGGTCGGACCAACCTCGAGCAGTACTTC. The variable domain in full, with the rest retrieved from reference TRBV5-1 and TRBJ2-7, is KAGVTQTPRYLIKTRGQQVTLSCSPISGHRSVSWYQQTPGQGLQFLFEYFSETQRNKGNFPGRFSGRQFSNSRSEMNVSTLELGDSALYLCASSPDGRTNLEQYFGPGTRLTVT.

The V call is TRBV5-6, the J call TRBJ2-5; tentative D call: TRBD1 (6 bases). The length of the CDR3 is 16 residues. Germline CDR1 reads SGHDT; CDR2 reads YYEEEE. V lost 4 bases, J lost 1 base, and 17 bases lay in between. This chain's CDR3 is CASSLGQNSIQETQYF. CDR3 nucleotide sequence: TGTGCCAGCAGCCTAGGACAGAACTCGATCCAAGAGACCCAGTACTTC.

This clone has just a few counts. CDR3 in DNA: TGCGCCAGCAGCCGACAGGGTGAAGGAGATAATTCACCCCTCCACTTT. As protein: CASSRQGEGDNSPLHF. The chain uses TRBV5-1 and TRBJ1-6, with 7 positions matching TRBD1. The CDR3 length is 16 residues. V trimming: 4 bases; J trimming: 5 bases; junction bases outside the gene matches: 9. CDR1 and CDR2 from the germline V gene are SGHRS and YFSETQ.

This clone showed up just a few times. Different DNA sequences within this sample yield the same CDR3. The chain uses TRBV6-5 and TRBJ2-2; D is possibly TRBD1 (5 bases). The CDR3 extends over 14 amino acids. The germline gives CDR1 MNHEY, CDR2 SVGAGI. Trimming stripped 7 bases from V and 0 bases from J, with 9 bases between. CDR3 protein: CASIETANTGELFF. CDR3 DNA: TGTGCCAGCATCGAGACAGCGAACACCGGGGAGCTGTTTTTT.

The chain joins TRBV7-9 to TRBJ1-2; maybe TRBD1 (5 bases). Trimming removed 6 bases from V and 13 bases from J, with 15 bases in between. This CDR3 is built from 11 residues. The germline V gene encodes CDR1 SEHNR and CDR2 FQNEAQ (reference sequence). CDR3 protein: CASSFLGQGTF. The CDR3 region has the DNA TGTGCCAGCAGTTTTTTGGGGCAGGGCACCTTC.

The chain carries TRBV29-1 and TRBJ1-5; tentatively, D is TRBD1 (6 bases). V lost 7 bases and J 7 bases, leaving 17 bases between the germline ends. Germline assignment: CDR1 SQVTM and CDR2 ANQGSEA. CDR3 length equals 13 residues. DNA of the CDR3: TGCAGCGCCGTAGGGGGGGGAGGGCAGCCCCAGCATTTT. Encoded protein: CSAVGGGGQPQHF.

The chain links TRBV5-4 to TRBJ2-5; a weak D match, TRBD1 (5 bases). V dropped 2 bases and J dropped 4 bases, with 9 bases sitting between them. The CDR3 loop spans 13 amino acids. Germline V gives CDR1 SGHNT, CDR2 YYREEE (reference sequence). The CDR3 DNA is TGTGCCAGCAGCTTAATAGGGGCAGAGACCCAGTACTTC. Translation: CASSLIGAETQYF.

This clone was detected only a few times. The chain recombines TRBV11-1 with TRBJ2-5, with D perhaps TRBD1 (5 bases). The germline V and J ends were trimmed by 1 base and 6 bases, with 12 bases remaining between them. The CDR3 sequence is 14 residues long. Germline V gives CDR1 SGHAT, CDR2 FQDESV (reference sequence). The CDR3 reads CASSLGQGVKTQYF. For the CDR3, the DNA is TGTGCCAGCAGCTTAGGCCAGGGTGTAAAGACCCAGTACTTC.

This rearrangement joins TRBV10-1 to TRBJ2-1; TRBD2 matches at 9 bases. J was trimmed by 5 bases and V by 7 bases; bases with no gene match: 3. Germline V gives CDR1 WNHNN, CDR2 SYGVQD (reference sequence). This CDR3 is built from 13 residues. The CDR3 coding sequence is TGCGCCAGCATGGCGGGAGGGAACAATGAGCAGTTCTTC. Protein product: CASMAGGNNEQFF.

This chain links TRBV4-1 with TRBJ2-7; TRBD2 matches at 7 bases. J gave up 0 bases and V 0 bases, and 11 bases lay outside the gene matches. CDR1 and CDR2 (germline): MGHRA, YSYEKL. This CDR3 spans 18 amino acids. In DNA, the CDR3 is TGCGCCAGCAGCCAAGATAGGCTAGCGGAGGGAAGCTCCTACGAGCAGTACTTC. This codes for CASSQDRLAEGSSYEQYF.

This sequence joins TRBV14 and TRBJ2-3, with D perhaps TRBD1 (5 bases). V was shortened by 1 base and J by 10 bases, with 21 bases between the two germline ends. The length of the CDR3 is 16 residues. Germline CDR1 reads SGHDN; CDR2 reads FVKESK. DNA of the CDR3: TGTGCCAGCAGCCAAGCGTCCTCATGGGCAGGGCAGTCGCAGTATTTT. Its protein is CASSQASSWAGQSQYF.

This chain links TRBV10-1 with TRBJ2-5; TRBD2 agrees at 12 bases. Trimming at V came to 4 bases and at J to 0 bases, leaving 0 bases not matched to a gene. This CDR3 contains 15 residues. Germline loops: CDR1 WNHNN, CDR2 SYGVQD (reference sequence). The CDR3 DNA is TGCGCCAGCAGTGGGACTAGCGGGGACCAAGAGACCCAGTACTTC. It specifies CASSGTSGDQETQYF.

The chain recombines TRBV2 with TRBJ2-7, with D hard to call. Trimming left V 6 bases short and J 3 bases short, with 9 bases between. This CDR3 has 12 amino acids. Germline loops: CDR1 SNHLY, CDR2 FYNNEI. In DNA, the CDR3 is TGTGCCAGCAGAGTCCTAGACTACGAGCAGTACTTC. It is translated as CASRVLDYEQYF.

The V and J genes are TRBV3-1 (or the pseudogene TRBV3-2) and TRBJ2-1; 7 positions agree with TRBD2. Per the germline V gene, CDR1 is LGHDT and CDR2 is YNNKEL (reference sequence). The CDR3 length is 14 residues. Trimming cost V 5 bases and J 3 bases; bases outside gene matches: 4. The CDR3 nucleotides read TGTGCCAGCAGCACCAGCGGGAACTACAATGAGCAGTTCTTC. This translates into CASSTSGNYNEQFF.